This TCR beta chain is from a study of blood T cells in healthy people across ages. The overall study: Template switching captured about one barcoded beta molecule per two T cells.

A second PCR of about 7 to 11 cycles used a sample-barcoded 5' primer and a J-beta primer mix. Each cDNA molecule was tagged by a template-switch adaptor with 12 random nucleotides. Using its own MiXCR run on the 5' RACE reads, TCRdb lists one record per CDR3 protein. Of roughly 900,000 distinct CDR3 sequences listed, around 30% are singletons. With respect to this clonotype: Its target is unknown.

Total RNA was isolated from each sample in quantities of at least 5 micrograms. Study-wide points: Researchers report that TCR beta diversity correlated strongly with naive T cell percentage.

The J segment lost 11 bases and the V segment lost 6 bases, leaving 15 bases of the junction unmatched. This CDR3 spans 15 amino acids. This receptor was taken from an elderly woman in good health. The chain couples TRBV12-3 or TRBV12-4 to TRBJ2-3; TRBD1 matches at 9 bases. The source material was blood. The CDR3 reads CASSPGQGNTDVQYF. CDR3 in DNA: TGTGCCAGCAGCCCGGGACAGGGAAACACAGATGTGCAGTATTTT.